The 11 T cell receptor beta chains below were found in one sample sequenced in a study of cytomegalovirus exposure and HLA in healthy donors. The PCR had 60 Vbeta and 13 Jbeta primers. Measured with immunoSEQ multiplex PCR; TCRdb has only the in-frame clones, and not every one. The sample lists around 91,000 clones; approximately 84% were seen once. The specimen was PBMCs. All receptors come from a young man in good health and CMV-seronegative.

The V gene is TRBV6-1, the J gene TRBJ2-2, with D maybe TRBD2 (6 bases). CDR1 and CDR2 from the germline V gene are MNHNS and SASEGT. Deletions cut 1 base from V and 7 bases from J, with 7 bases between. The CDR3 spans 13 residues. In DNA form, the CDR3 reads TGTGCCAGCAGTGAAGTCGGGGGCGGGGAGCTGTTTTTT. Translating it yields CASSEVGGGELFF.

This rearrangement joins TRBV7-3 to TRBJ2-3; 7 bases are shared with TRBD1. Germline CDR1 is SGHTA and CDR2 is FQGTGA. Trimming cost V 2 bases and J 7 bases; bases outside gene matches: 6. The CDR3 sequence is 14 residues long. The CDR3 region has the DNA TGTGCCAGCAGCTTAGCGACAGGGATTAATACGCAGTATTTT. Its protein product is CASSLATGINTQYF.

CDR3 DNA sequence: TGTGCCAGCAGTTTGACTAGAGGTCCATATGAGCAGTTCTTC. Protein sequence: CASSLTRGPYEQFF. The genes are TRBV6-6 and TRBJ2-1; the D gene is possibly TRBD2 (6 bases). The CDR3 covers 14 residues. The germline gives CDR1 MNHNY, CDR2 SVGAGI (reference sequence). Trimming stripped 4 bases from V and 8 bases from J, with 15 bases between.

The CDR3 sequence is CASSVAGASSGNTIYF. CDR3 in DNA: TGTGCCAGCAGCGTAGCTGGGGCCTCCTCTGGAAACACCATATATTTT. The chain links TRBV9 to TRBJ1-3; D perhaps matches TRBD1 (5 bases). V was trimmed by 0 bases and J by 0 bases, leaving 10 bases between them. CDR3 length: 16 amino acids. Per germline, CDR1 SGDLS and CDR2 YYNGEE. Together with reference TRBV9 and TRBJ1-3, the CDR3 gives the full variable domain: DSGVTQTPKHLITATGQRVTLRCSPRSGDLSVYWYQQSLDQGLQFLIQYYNGEERAKGNILERFSAQQFPDLHSELNLSSLELGDSALYFCASSVAGASSGNTIYFGEGSWLTVV.

In this sample, this clone turned up a few times. One end of the junction varies from germline; a read error may be responsible. V is TRBV7-7 and J is TRBJ2-1; 11 bases are a match to TRBD2. The CDR3 runs 15 residues. Germline V lookup: CDR1 SSHAT, CDR2 FNYEAQ (reference sequence). The CDR3 protein is CASSPTSGGYNEQFF. CDR3 coding DNA: TGTGCTAGCAGCCCCACTAGCGGGGGTTACAATGAGCAGTTCTTC.

The chain employs TRBV7-6 and TRBJ1-3; 8 nucleotides agree with TRBD1. The CDR3 sequence is 12 residues long. CDR1 is SGHVS, CDR2 FNYEAQ, per germline. V lost 1 base and J lost 15; bases outside the gene matches: 5. The CDR3 DNA is TGTGCCAGCAGCTTAGGAGAGGGACAGGAATATTTT. Protein product: CASSLGEGQEYF.

The rearrangement links TRBV6-5 to TRBJ2-5; no clear D. Germline assignment: CDR1 MNHEY and CDR2 SVGAGI. Trimming shortened V by 3 bases and J by 2 bases, and 10 bases separated the two germline ends. The CDR3 length is 14 residues. The CDR3 nucleotides read TGTGCCAGCAGTTATGGGCAGTTACAAGAGACCCAGTACTTC. It specifies CASSYGQLQETQYF.

The gene calls are TRBV27 and TRBJ1-1; maybe TRBD1 (5 bases). In germline, CDR1 is MNHEY, CDR2 SMNVEV (reference sequence). This CDR3 has 17 residues. Trimming removed 6 bases at V and 0 bases at J, with 20 bases between. The CDR3, as DNA: TGTGCCAGCAGCCTAATGCAGAGACAGTTCATGAACACTGAAGCTTTCTTT. It encodes CASSLMQRQFMNTEAFF.

The chain has TRBV14 and TRBJ1-2; D uncertain. Germline V CDR1 and CDR2: SGHDN, FVKESK. Trimming removed 0 bases from V and 1 base from J, with 3 bases in between. CDR3 length: 13 amino acids. CDR3 DNA: TGTGCCAGCAGCCAAGACGTTAACTATGGCTACACCTTC. This gives the protein CASSQDVNYGYTF. The full variable domain, in which reference TRBV14 and TRBJ1-2 provide the parts outside the CDR3, is EAGVTQFPSHSVIEKGQTVTLRCDPISGHDNLYWYRRVMGKEIKFLLHFVKESKQDESGMPNNRFLAERTGGTYSTLKVQPAELEDSGVYFCASSQDVNYGYTFGSGTRLTVV.

This rearrangement joins TRBV29-1 to TRBJ1-2, with D possibly being TRBD1 (5 bases). Germline V CDR1 and CDR2: SQVTM, ANQGSEA. Trimming pared 6 bases from V and 4 bases from J, leaving 15 bases between. The CDR3 has 13 residues. CDR3 protein: CSVEVGRTYGYTF. The CDR3 region has the DNA TGCAGCGTCGAGGTGGGGCGCACCTATGGCTACACCTTC.

The chain joins TRBV2 to TRBJ1-5; D is unclear. Germline lookup yields CDR1 SNHLY and CDR2 FYNNEI. Trimming took off 1 base at V and 1 base at J, with 8 bases between the two ends. The CDR3 sequence is 15 residues long. DNA for the CDR3: TGTGCCAGCAGTGAAGGCAAACTGAGCAATCAGCCCCAGCATTTT. It specifies CASSEGKLSNQPQHF.